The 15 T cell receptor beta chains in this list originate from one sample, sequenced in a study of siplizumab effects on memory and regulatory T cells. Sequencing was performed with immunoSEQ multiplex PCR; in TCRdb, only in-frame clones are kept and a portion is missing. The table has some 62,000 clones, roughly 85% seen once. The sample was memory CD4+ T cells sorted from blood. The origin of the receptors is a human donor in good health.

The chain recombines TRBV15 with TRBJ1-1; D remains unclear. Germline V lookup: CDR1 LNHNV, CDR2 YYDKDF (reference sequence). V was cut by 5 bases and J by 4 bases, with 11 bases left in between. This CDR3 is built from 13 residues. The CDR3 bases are TGTGCCACCAGCCAGAAGCTAGCCACTGAAGCTTTCTTT. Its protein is CATSQKLATEAFF.

DNA for the CDR3: TGTGCCAGCAGTCGCAGGGGGATGATTAACTATGGCTACACCTTC. Amino acids: CASSRRGMINYGYTF. The rearrangement joins TRBV6-5 to TRBJ1-2; TRBD1 aligns across 7 bases. Germline V CDR1 and CDR2: MNHEY, SVGAGI. The V and J ends lost 5 bases and 1 base, in that order; junction bases with no gene match: 7. The CDR3 loop spans 15 amino acids.

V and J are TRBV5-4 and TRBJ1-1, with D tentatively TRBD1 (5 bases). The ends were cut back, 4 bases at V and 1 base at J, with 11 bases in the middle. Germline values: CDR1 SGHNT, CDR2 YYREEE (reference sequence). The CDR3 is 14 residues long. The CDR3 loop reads CASSLREGNTEAFF. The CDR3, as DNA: TGTGCCAGCAGCCTCAGGGAGGGGAACACTGAAGCTTTCTTT.

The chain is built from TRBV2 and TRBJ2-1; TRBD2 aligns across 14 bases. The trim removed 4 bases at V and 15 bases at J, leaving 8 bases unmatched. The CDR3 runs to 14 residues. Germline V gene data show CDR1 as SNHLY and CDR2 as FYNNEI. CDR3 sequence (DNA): TGTGCCAGCAGTGGCGGGACTAGCGGGAGCAGACGGTTCTTC. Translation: CASSGGTSGSRRFF.

The DNA of the CDR3 is TGCGCCAGCAGCGAAACCGGACTTACTAATTCACCCCTCCACTTT. This gives the protein CASSETGLTNSPLHF. This chain links TRBV5-1 with TRBJ1-6; D is uncertain. The CDR3 length is 15 residues. In germline, CDR1 is SGHRS, CDR2 YFSETQ. Trimming left V 4 bases short and J 6 bases short, with 14 bases between. Looking up the rest from reference TRBV5-1 and TRBJ1-6 gives the full variable domain: KAGVTQTPRYLIKTRGQQVTLSCSPISGHRSVSWYQQTPGQGLQFLFEYFSETQRNKGNFPGRFSGRQFSNSRSEMNVSTLELGDSALYLCASSETGLTNSPLHFGNGTRLTVT.

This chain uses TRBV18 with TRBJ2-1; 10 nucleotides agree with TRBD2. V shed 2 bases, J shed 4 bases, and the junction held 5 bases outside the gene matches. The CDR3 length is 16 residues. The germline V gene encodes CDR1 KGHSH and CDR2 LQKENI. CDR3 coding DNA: TGTGCCAGCTCACCAAAACTAGCGGGACAATACAATGAGCAGTTCTTC. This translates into CASSPKLAGQYNEQFF.

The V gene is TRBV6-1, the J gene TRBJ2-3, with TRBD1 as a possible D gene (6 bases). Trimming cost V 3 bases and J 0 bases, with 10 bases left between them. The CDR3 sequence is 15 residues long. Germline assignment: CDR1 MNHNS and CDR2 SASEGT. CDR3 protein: CASSDRTASTDTQYF. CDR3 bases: TGTGCCAGCAGTGACCGGACAGCTAGCACAGATACGCAGTATTTT.

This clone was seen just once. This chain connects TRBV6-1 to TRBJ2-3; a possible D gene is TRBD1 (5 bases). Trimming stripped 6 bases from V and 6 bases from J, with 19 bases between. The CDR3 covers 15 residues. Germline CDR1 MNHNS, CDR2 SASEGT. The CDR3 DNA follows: TGTGCCAGCAGCCTCTTGGGGCGTACCACGGATACGCAGTATTTT. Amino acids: CASSLLGRTTDTQYF.

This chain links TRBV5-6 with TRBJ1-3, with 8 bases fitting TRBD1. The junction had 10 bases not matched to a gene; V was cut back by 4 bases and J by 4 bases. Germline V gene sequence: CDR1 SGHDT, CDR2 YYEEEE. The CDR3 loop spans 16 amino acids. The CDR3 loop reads CASSLLSGGLGNTIYF. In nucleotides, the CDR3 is TGTGCCAGCAGCCTCCTTTCAGGGGGCCTAGGAAACACCATATATTTT.

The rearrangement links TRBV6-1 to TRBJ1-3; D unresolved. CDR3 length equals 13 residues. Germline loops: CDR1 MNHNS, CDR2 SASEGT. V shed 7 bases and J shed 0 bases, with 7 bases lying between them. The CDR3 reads CASIGSSGNTIYF. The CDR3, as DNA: TGTGCCAGCATCGGATCCTCTGGAAACACCATATATTTT.

As DNA, the CDR3 is TGTGCCAGCGGGGTAGTGGGGGCGCACACCGGGGAGCTGTTTTTT. Translated: CASGVVGAHTGELFF. This chain links TRBV5-4 with TRBJ2-2; a possible D gene is TRBD1 (6 bases). Germline loops: CDR1 SGHNT, CDR2 YYREEE (reference sequence). The CDR3 has 15 residues. V was pared by 7 bases and J by 3 bases, with 16 bases between.

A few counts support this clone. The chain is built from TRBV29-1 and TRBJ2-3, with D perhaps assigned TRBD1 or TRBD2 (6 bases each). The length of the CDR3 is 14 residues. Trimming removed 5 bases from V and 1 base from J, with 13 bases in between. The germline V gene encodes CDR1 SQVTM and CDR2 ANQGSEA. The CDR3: CSVRRGVGTDTQYF. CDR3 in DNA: TGCAGCGTTCGAAGGGGGGTGGGCACAGATACGCAGTATTTT.

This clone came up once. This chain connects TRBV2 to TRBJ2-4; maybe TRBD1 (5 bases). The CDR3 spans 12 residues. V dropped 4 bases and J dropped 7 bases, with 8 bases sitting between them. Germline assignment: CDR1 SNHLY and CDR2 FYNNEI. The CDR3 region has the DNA TGTGCCAGCAGTGTAGGGGTTAACATTCAGTACTTC. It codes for CASSVGVNIQYF.

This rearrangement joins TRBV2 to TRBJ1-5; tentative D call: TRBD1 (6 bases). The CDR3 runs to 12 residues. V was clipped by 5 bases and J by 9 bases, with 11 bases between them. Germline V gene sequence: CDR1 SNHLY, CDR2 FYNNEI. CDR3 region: CASSTGAGPQHF. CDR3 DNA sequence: TGTGCCAGCAGTACGGGGGCAGGGCCCCAGCATTTT.

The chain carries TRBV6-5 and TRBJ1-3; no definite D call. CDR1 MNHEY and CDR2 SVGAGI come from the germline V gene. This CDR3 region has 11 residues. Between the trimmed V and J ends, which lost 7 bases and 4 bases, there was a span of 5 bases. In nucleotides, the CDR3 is TGTGCCAGCACTGGGGGAAACACCATATATTTT. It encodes CASTGGNTIYF.